Following are 30 T cell receptor beta chains from one sample sequenced in a study of blood T cell repertoires in COVID-19. Using immunoSEQ multiplex PCR, the repertoire was profiled, and TCRdb retains in-frame clones only, with some absent. The repertoire consists of 190,000 or so clones, with more than 75% occurring once and the leading ten covering roughly 2.5%. Sequencing was carried out using peripheral blood. These receptors originate from a man aged 40-49 years with active or convalescent COVID-19.

The chain employs TRBV6-2 or TRBV6-3 and TRBJ2-2, with 9 nucleotides matching TRBD1. The CDR3 length is 15 residues. V shed 5 bases and J 1 base; nucleotides not matched to a gene: 2. Germline lookup yields CDR1 MNHEY and CDR2 SVGEGT. The CDR3 nucleotides read TGTGCCAGCAGTCCGGGACAGGGGAACACCGGGGAGCTGTTTTTT. Its protein is CASSPGQGNTGELFF.

This chain uses TRBV27 with TRBJ2-7; tentative D call: TRBD1 (6 bases). CDR3 length: 16 residues. Germline CDR1 MNHEY, CDR2 SMNVEV (reference sequence). Trimming left V 4 bases short and J 0 bases short, with 16 bases between. The CDR3 spells CASSCRDTKSSYEQYF. CDR3 sequence (DNA): TGTGCCAGCAGTTGCCGGGACACCAAAAGCTCCTACGAGCAGTACTTC.

J is TRBJ2-7 and V is TRBV20-1, with D possibly TRBD2 on 5 matching bases. Trimming cost V 3 bases and J 5 bases, with 8 bases left between them. The CDR3 is made up of 11 amino acids. Germline-derived CDR1 and CDR2 are DFQATT and SNEGSKA (reference sequence). The CDR3 DNA reads TGCAGTGCTAGGACCGGGAACGAGCAGTACTTC. Amino acids: CSARTGNEQYF.

This chain joins TRBV3-1 (or the pseudogene TRBV3-2) and TRBJ1-6; D unclear. Germline loops: CDR1 LGHDT, CDR2 YNNKEL (reference sequence). The CDR3 sequence is 16 residues long. Trimming removed 4 bases at V and 9 bases at J, with 19 bases between. DNA for the CDR3: TGTGCCAGCAGCCCCCGCCTGGCGGCTGAGGGTTCACCCCTCCACTTT. It yields the protein CASSPRLAAEGSPLHF.

This clone turned up a few times. The rearrangement links TRBV6-6 to TRBJ1-5; D is possibly TRBD1 (5 bases). V lost 6 bases and J lost 1, with 13 bases in between. The CDR3 contains 15 residues. The germline CDR1 and CDR2 sequences are MNHNY and SVGAGI (reference sequence). This chain's CDR3 is CASRYLQGSNQPQHF. Here the CDR3 DNA reads TGTGCCAGCAGATACCTCCAGGGAAGCAATCAGCCCCAGCATTTT.

CDR3 amino acids: CASSQGRGQLPQHF. CDR3 nucleotides: TGTGCCAGCAGCCAAGGCAGGGGGCAACTGCCCCAGCATTTT. The rearrangement uses TRBV3-1 (or the pseudogene TRBV3-2) and TRBJ1-5; 8 nucleotides agree with TRBD1. The CDR3 totals 14 residues. The V and J ends lost 1 base and 9 bases, in that order; junction bases with no gene match: 5. The germline CDR1 and CDR2 sequences are LGHDT and YNNKEL (reference sequence).

The CDR3 sequence is CATRWRGGTETYEQYF. Here the CDR3 DNA reads TGTGCCACCAGATGGAGGGGGGGGACGGAAACCTACGAGCAGTACTTC. The J gene is TRBJ2-7, the V gene TRBV24-1; tentative D call: TRBD2 (7 bases). Germline V lookup: CDR1 KGHDR, CDR2 SFDVKD. The CDR3 runs to 16 residues. Between the trimmed V and J ends, which lost 7 bases and 2 bases, there was a span of 20 bases.

The chain has TRBV5-8 and TRBJ1-2; 7 positions agree with TRBD1. J lost 8 bases, V lost 4 bases, and 8 bases had no gene match. Germline values: CDR1 SGHTS, CDR2 YDEGEE. The CDR3 consists of 13 residues. The DNA for the CDR3 is TGTGCCAGCAGCCTTGACAGGGCGGGCGGCTACACCTTC. Translating gives CASSLDRAGGYTF.

The chain uses TRBV9 and TRBJ1-6; D call uncertain. This CDR3 comprises 15 residues. CDR1 SGDLS and CDR2 YYNGEE come from the germline V gene. Deletions cut 0 bases from V and 8 bases from J, with 12 bases between. The CDR3 DNA is TGTGCCAGCAGCGTAGATCGGGTGAGCGATTCACCCCTCCACTTT. Residues: CASSVDRVSDSPLHF.

The table lists this clone with a few counts. The V gene is TRBV6-4, the J gene TRBJ2-3; tentatively, D is TRBD1 (5 bases). The CDR3 extends over 14 amino acids. The germline CDR1 and CDR2 sequences are MRHNA and SNTAGT. Trimming shortened V by 3 bases and J by 2 bases, and 9 bases separated the two germline ends. The CDR3 protein is CASSEQGATDTQYF. In DNA, the CDR3 is TGTGCCAGCAGTGAGCAGGGTGCCACAGATACGCAGTATTTT.

The chain has TRBV6-5 and TRBJ2-1; 7 nucleotides match TRBD1. The CDR3 spans 16 residues. Germline trimming cut 4 bases from V and 5 bases from J; bases unmatched to any gene: 11. Germline V gene data show CDR1 as MNHEY and CDR2 as SVGAGI. This CDR3 reads CASSSQGVGRDNEQFF. In DNA, the CDR3 is TGTGCCAGCAGTTCCCAGGGGGTGGGAAGGGACAATGAGCAGTTCTTC.

V and J are TRBV19 and TRBJ1-5; D ambiguous. The germline V gene has CDR1 LNHDA and CDR2 SQIVND (reference sequence). V was shortened by 0 bases and J by 7 bases, with 13 bases between the two germline ends. The CDR3 consists of 15 residues. This chain's CDR3 is CASSIDRTLRQPQHF. CDR3 sequence (DNA): TGTGCCAGTAGTATAGATCGAACCCTGCGACAGCCCCAGCATTTT.

V gene TRBV6-6 combines with J gene TRBJ2-7; TRBD1 matches 10 bases. With 6 bases clipped from V and 5 bases from J, the junction kept 10 bases outside the gene matches. CDR1 MNHNY and CDR2 SVGAGI come from the germline V gene (reference sequence). The CDR3 has 15 residues. CDR3 sequence: CASSKSGTGADEQYF. The CDR3 bases are TGTGCCAGCAGCAAAAGTGGGACAGGGGCTGACGAGCAGTACTTC.

The V and J genes are TRBV5-6 and TRBJ1-5; D gene uncertain. This CDR3 comprises 17 residues. Germline assignment: CDR1 SGHDT and CDR2 YYEEEE. Trimming shortened V by 4 bases and J by 5 bases, and 22 bases separated the two germline ends. This chain's CDR3 is CASSRRRIREEDQPQHF. The CDR3 bases are TGTGCCAGCAGCAGGAGGAGGATACGGGAAGAGGATCAGCCCCAGCATTTT.

The rearrangement uses TRBV2 and TRBJ1-1; 9 nucleotides agree with TRBD1. Germline lookup yields CDR1 SNHLY and CDR2 FYNNEI. The CDR3 consists of 14 residues. The V gene end was trimmed by 4 bases and the J gene end by 5 bases; junction bases not matched to a gene: 5. CDR3 protein: CASSADRGGTEAFF. In DNA form, the CDR3 reads TGTGCCAGCAGTGCAGACAGGGGGGGGACTGAAGCTTTCTTT.

The gene calls are TRBV29-1 and TRBJ1-3; maybe TRBD1 (6 bases). V was trimmed by 6 bases and J by 2 bases, leaving 11 bases between them. The CDR3 consists of 13 residues. The germline V gene encodes CDR1 SQVTM and CDR2 ANQGSEA. Written as DNA, the CDR3 is TGCAGCGTCGACCGGGACACTGGAAACACCATATATTTT. Translation: CSVDRDTGNTIYF.

The chain is built from TRBV10-3 and TRBJ1-6; 7 bases align to TRBD1. The CDR3 is 14 amino acids. Trimming at V came to 3 bases and at J to 7 bases, leaving 3 bases not matched to a gene. CDR1 ENHRY and CDR2 SYGVKD come from the germline V gene. The CDR3 DNA is TGTGCCATCAGTGAAGACAGGGCAAATTCACCCCTCCACTTT. It translates to CAISEDRANSPLHF.

This chain uses TRBV2 with TRBJ2-7; 12 positions agree with TRBD2. V was clipped by 2 bases and J by 3 bases; unmatched bases: 2. The CDR3 runs to 15 residues. Germline CDR1 reads SNHLY; CDR2 reads FYNNEI. In DNA, the CDR3 is TGTGCCAGCAGTGAAAAACTAGCGGGGGGCTACGAGCAGTACTTC. Amino acid sequence: CASSEKLAGGYEQYF.

The chain uses TRBV5-5 and TRBJ2-3; 9 bases are shared with TRBD1. Trimming took 4 bases from V and 3 from J; bases not matched to a gene: 6. The CDR3 has 15 residues. CDR1 and CDR2 (germline): SGHKS, YYEKEE (reference sequence). The CDR3 nucleotides are TGTGCCAGCAGCGCCGGACAGGGGATAACAGATACGCAGTATTTT. Translating gives CASSAGQGITDTQYF.

The chain has TRBV5-4 and TRBJ2-7; 8 bases match TRBD2. The germline gives CDR1 SGHNT, CDR2 YYREEE (reference sequence). The CDR3 is 14 amino acids. Trimming took 3 bases from V and 6 from J; bases not matched to a gene: 8. In DNA, the CDR3 is TGTGCCAGCAGCTACAGGACTAGCTGGGGCGAGCAGTACTTC. Amino acids: CASSYRTSWGEQYF.

This chain connects TRBV5-5 to TRBJ2-7; D not certain. CDR3 length: 14 amino acids. Trimming shortened V by 4 bases and J by 5 bases, and 16 bases separated the two germline ends. Germline V gives CDR1 SGHKS, CDR2 YYEKEE (reference sequence). The CDR3 protein is CASSHPEARDEQYF. The CDR3 region has the DNA TGTGCCAGCAGCCACCCGGAAGCCCGGGACGAGCAGTACTTC.

CDR3 region: CASSLQQGLNTEAFF. The CDR3 DNA sequence: TGTGCCAGCAGCTTACAACAGGGACTGAACACTGAAGCTTTCTTT. The chain carries TRBV5-5 and TRBJ1-1, with a tentative D call TRBD1 (6 bases). The CDR3 is 15 residues long. The V gene's germline CDR1 is SGHKS and CDR2 YYEKEE (reference sequence). Trimming stripped 2 bases from V and 0 bases from J, with 11 bases between.

This chain joins TRBV24-1 and TRBJ2-2; TRBD2 is a possible D gene (6 bases). Germline V gene lookup returns CDR1 KGHDR and CDR2 SFDVKD. The ends were cut back, 5 bases at V and 1 base at J, with 7 bases in the middle. The CDR3 covers 14 residues. CDR3 nucleotides: TGTGCCACCAGTGGGAGGGGGAACACCGGGGAGCTGTTTTTT. Amino acid sequence: CATSGRGNTGELFF.

The chain uses TRBV7-9 and TRBJ2-3, with 8 bases fitting TRBD1. The CDR3 consists of 15 residues. The V gene's germline CDR1 is SEHNR and CDR2 FQNEAQ (reference sequence). Trimming took 5 bases from V and 0 from J; bases not matched to a gene: 4. CDR3: CASSPRQGSTDTQYF. CDR3 nucleotides: TGTGCCAGCAGCCCCCGACAGGGGAGCACAGATACGCAGTATTTT.

This rearrangement joins TRBV5-8 to TRBJ1-3; D gene uncertain. The CDR3 has 17 amino acids. Germline CDR1 and CDR2: SGHTS and YDEGEE. Trimming removed 1 base at V and 0 bases at J, with 14 bases between. This chain's CDR3 is CASSLPNTGISGNTIYF. As DNA, the CDR3 is TGTGCCAGCAGCTTGCCTAACACGGGAATCTCTGGAAACACCATATATTTT.

The CDR3 sequence: CASSSGLAGGTDTQYF. The DNA of the CDR3 is TGTGCCAGCAGCTCCGGACTAGCGGGGGGCACAGATACGCAGTATTTT. The chain uses TRBV7-9 and TRBJ2-3; 13 bases fit TRBD2. CDR1 is SEHNR, CDR2 FQNEAQ, per germline (reference sequence). There are 16 residues in the CDR3. Germline trimming cut 4 bases from V and 1 base from J; bases unmatched to any gene: 2.

The V and J genes are TRBV10-1 and TRBJ1-1; perhaps TRBD1 as D (6 bases). Germline loops: CDR1 WNHNN, CDR2 SYGVQD (reference sequence). V was cut by 8 bases and J by 1 base, with 11 bases left in between. The CDR3 is 13 residues long. As DNA, the CDR3 is TGCGCCAGCCGCCAGACAGGGAACACTGAAGCTTTCTTT. Amino acid sequence: CASRQTGNTEAFF.

The chain carries TRBV21-1 and TRBJ2-6; TRBD1, the table's D call, lacks a check against the DNA. TRBV21-1 is a listed pseudogene. The CDR3 has 15 residues. The CDR3 bases are TGTGCCGTTATTCCAGGGGTCTCTGGGGCCAACGTCCTGACTTTC. Translation: CAVIPGVSGANVLTF.

This sequence joins TRBV25-1 and TRBJ2-1, with 8 bases fitting TRBD2. CDR1 and CDR2 (germline): MGHDK, SYGVNS. The CDR3 is 16 amino acids. Trimming took 0 bases from V and 7 from J; bases not matched to a gene: 8. CDR3 bases: TGTGCCAGCAGTGAATATAGGCGGGGGGCGGGTAATGAGCAGTTCTTC. Residues: CASSEYRRGAGNEQFF. The variable domain in full, completed from reference TRBV25-1 and TRBJ2-1, reads EADIYQTPRYLVIGTGKKITLECSQTMGHDKMYWYQQDPGMELHLIHYSYGVNSTEKGDLSSESTVSRIRTEHFPLTLESARPSHTSQYLCASSEYRRGAGNEQFFGPGTRLTVL.

The rearrangement joins TRBV9 to TRBJ1-2; TRBD1 agrees at 8 bases. V dropped 0 bases and J dropped 4; count of bases not matched to a gene: 5. The CDR3 is 15 amino acids. Germline lookup yields CDR1 SGDLS and CDR2 YYNGEE. As DNA, the CDR3 is TGTGCCAGCAGCGTAGAGGGGACAGGTCTCTATGGCTACACCTTC. Translated, it gives CASSVEGTGLYGYTF.